These 18 T cell receptor beta chains were sequenced from one sample in a study of blood T cell repertoires in COVID-19. Using immunoSEQ multiplex PCR, the repertoire was profiled, and TCRdb retains in-frame clones only, with some absent. This table has about 140,000 clones, around 81% appearing once. The sample was peripheral blood. Receptors were obtained from a woman aged 60-70 years with acute or convalescent COVID-19.

The chain joins TRBV6-1 to TRBJ2-3, with D uncertain. V gave up 3 bases and J gave up 3 bases, with 4 bases separating them. Germline V CDR1 and CDR2: MNHNS, SASEGT. CDR3 length equals 12 residues. CDR3 sequence (DNA): TGTGCCAGCAGTGATATGACAGATACGCAGTATTTT. This sequence encodes CASSDMTDTQYF.

V is TRBV19 and J is TRBJ1-2; a weak D match, TRBD1 (5 bases). V lost 0 bases and J lost 2, with 10 bases in between. This CDR3 spans 15 amino acids. CDR1 is LNHDA and CDR2 is SQIVND in the germline V gene (reference sequence). In DNA, the CDR3 is TGTGCCAGTAGTATAGAGAACCAGGGCAACTATGGCTACACCTTC. Amino acid sequence: CASSIENQGNYGYTF.

The chain employs TRBV28 and TRBJ2-1; TRBD2 matches 7 bases. From germline, CDR1 is MDHEN and CDR2 SYDVKM. This CDR3 spans 13 amino acids. After removal of 10 bases from V and 7 bases from J, the junction contained 10 bases not matched to a gene. Written as DNA, the CDR3 is TGTGCCACCCGACTAGCCGTCCCAAATGAGCAGTTCTTC. As protein: CATRLAVPNEQFF.

Only a few counts were recorded for this clone. This chain joins TRBV14 and TRBJ2-3; possibly TRBD2 for D (5 bases). Germline CDR1 and CDR2: SGHDN and FVKESK. V lost 0 bases and J 3 bases, leaving 16 bases between the germline ends. The CDR3 has 17 amino acids. The DNA of the CDR3 is TGTGCCAGCAGCCAAGATTCTCGACTAATAAGGACAGATACGCAGTATTTT. Translation gives CASSQDSRLIRTDTQYF. The full variable domain, rest sourced from reference TRBV14 and TRBJ2-3, is EAGVTQFPSHSVIEKGQTVTLRCDPISGHDNLYWYRRVMGKEIKFLLHFVKESKQDESGMPNNRFLAERTGGTYSTLKVQPAELEDSGVYFCASSQDSRLIRTDTQYFGPGTRLTVL.

The chain combines TRBV20-1 with TRBJ2-2; TRBD2 matches at 8 bases. Losses at the gene ends were 3 bases for V and 6 bases for J; bases not matched to a gene: 9. CDR3 length: 15 amino acids. Germline-derived CDR1 and CDR2 are DFQATT and SNEGSKA (reference sequence). The CDR3 DNA sequence: TGCAGTGCTAGTTCGAGGCGGCGGGAGGCCGGGGAGCTGTTTTTT. Translating gives CSASSRRREAGELFF.

This rearrangement joins TRBV18 to TRBJ1-1, with D hard to call. CDR1 and CDR2 from the germline V gene are KGHSH and LQKENI. The CDR3 is 15 amino acids. Trimming shortened V by 0 bases and J by 0 bases, and 8 bases separated the two germline ends. The CDR3 spells CASSPPAVMNTEAFF. Written as DNA, the CDR3 is TGTGCCAGCTCACCACCGGCAGTCATGAACACTGAAGCTTTCTTT.

The rearrangement joins TRBV5-1 to TRBJ2-5; 8 bases agree with TRBD1. The V gene's germline CDR1 is SGHRS and CDR2 YFSETQ. V gave up 4 bases and J gave up 1 base; unmatched junction bases: 9. This CDR3 region has 16 residues. CDR3 nucleotides: TGCGCCAGCAGCGAGCAGTCCGGGACAGGCCAAGAGACCCAGTACTTC. Translated: CASSEQSGTGQETQYF.

The V call is TRBV5-1, the J call TRBJ2-1; 10 bases map to TRBD2. With V trimmed by 0 bases and J by 10 bases, 7 bases remained unmatched. Per germline, CDR1 SGHRS and CDR2 YFSETQ. CDR3 length: 15 amino acids. CDR3: CASSLAQREGREQFF. CDR3 nucleotide sequence: TGCGCCAGCAGCTTGGCACAGCGGGAGGGCCGGGAGCAGTTCTTC.

The V gene is TRBV7-8, the J gene TRBJ2-7; TRBD1 agrees at 8 bases. CDR3 length: 13 amino acids. The J segment lost 3 bases and the V segment lost 4 bases, leaving 2 bases of the junction unmatched. The germline gives CDR1 SGHVS, CDR2 FQNEAQ. Here the CDR3 reads CASSWTGYYEQYF. The DNA of the CDR3 is TGTGCCAGCAGCTGGACAGGGTACTACGAGCAGTACTTC.

The chain has TRBV15 and TRBJ2-3, with 11 positions matching TRBD2. V shed 1 base and J 4 bases; nucleotides not matched to a gene: 7. Germline loops: CDR1 LNHNV, CDR2 YYDKDF (reference sequence). CDR3 size: 17 residues. The CDR3 spells CATSRVLAGVFADTQYF. In DNA, the CDR3 is TGTGCCACCAGCAGAGTACTAGCGGGAGTGTTCGCAGATACGCAGTATTTT. The full variable domain, in which reference TRBV15 and TRBJ2-3 provide the parts outside the CDR3, is DAMVIQNPRYQVTQFGKPVTLSCSQTLNHNVMYWYQQKSSQAPKLLFHYYDKDFNNEADTPDNFQSRRPNTSFCFLDIRSPGLGDTAMYLCATSRVLAGVFADTQYFGPGTRLTVL.

V usage is TRBV6-1 and J usage is TRBJ1-1; D is perhaps TRBD1 (5 bases). The CDR3 has 18 amino acids. V gave up 0 bases and J gave up 1 base, with 18 bases separating them. Germline CDR1 MNHNS, CDR2 SASEGT. The CDR3 DNA is TGTGCCAGCAGTGAAGCAAATCCCAGGACACCTAGGAACACTGAAGCTTTCTTT. It codes for CASSEANPRTPRNTEAFF.

CDR3: CASSLGSTYEQYF. The CDR3 DNA follows: TGTGCCAGCAGCTTGGGCAGTACCTACGAGCAGTACTTC. The chain employs TRBV5-6 and TRBJ2-7; D is undetermined. CDR3 length: 13 amino acids. Trimming pared 0 bases from V and 2 bases from J, leaving 6 bases between. Germline loops: CDR1 SGHDT, CDR2 YYEEEE.

CDR3 nucleotides: TGTGCCTGGAGGGAGCCGGGACAGGCCTACAATGAGCAGTTCTTC. Protein product: CAWREPGQAYNEQFF. The rearrangement uses TRBV30 and TRBJ2-1, with 8 bases lining up with TRBD1. J lost 2 bases, V lost 3 bases, and 6 bases had no gene match. Germline V gene data show CDR1 as GTSNPN and CDR2 as SVGIG (reference sequence). This CDR3 has 15 residues.

The chain carries TRBV27 and TRBJ2-7; 10 positions agree with TRBD2. The length of the CDR3 is 16 residues. With V trimmed by 5 bases and J by 7 bases, 14 bases remained unmatched. The germline CDR1 and CDR2 sequences are MNHEY and SMNVEV (reference sequence). In DNA form, the CDR3 reads TGTGCCAGCAGTCCGCTGTCGATAGCGGGAGGTCGGGAGCAGTACTTC. Translated: CASSPLSIAGGREQYF.

The gene calls are TRBV6-1 and TRBJ1-2, with 8 nucleotides matching TRBD1. V lost 2 bases to trimming and J lost 6 bases; unmatched junction nucleotides: 5. CDR3 size: 14 residues. The germline gives CDR1 MNHNS, CDR2 SASEGT. This chain's CDR3 is CASSESAGGNGYTF. The CDR3 DNA is TGTGCCAGCAGTGAATCAGCAGGGGGCAATGGCTACACCTTC.

The J gene is TRBJ2-7, the V gene TRBV7-2, with D possibly being TRBD2 (7 bases). The CDR3 consists of 15 residues. Trimming took 5 bases from V and 2 from J, leaving 16 bases between them. CDR1 and CDR2 (germline): SGHTA, FQGNSA. The CDR3 DNA is TGTGCCAGCAGCCCGTTCGGCGGGGGCCCCTACGAGCAGTACTTC. Translating it yields CASSPFGGGPYEQYF.

The gene calls are TRBV18 and TRBJ1-1; possible D gene TRBD1, 5 bases. V was clipped by 4 bases and J by 4 bases, with 19 bases between them. CDR1 is KGHSH, CDR2 LQKENI, per germline. The CDR3 consists of 16 residues. The CDR3 sequence: CASSQVILQASTEAFF. In DNA form, the CDR3 reads TGTGCCAGCTCACAAGTAATTTTACAGGCCAGCACTGAAGCTTTCTTT.

The gene calls are TRBV27 and TRBJ2-1; a possible D gene is TRBD2 (7 bases). This CDR3 spans 15 amino acids. Germline CDR1 reads MNHEY; CDR2 reads SMNVEV (reference sequence). V lost 3 bases and J lost 7, with 16 bases in between. CDR3 sequence: CASSFRGALGNEQFF. The CDR3 DNA reads TGTGCCAGCAGTTTCCGGGGGGCCCTAGGGAATGAGCAGTTCTTC.